The clone carrying this T cell receptor (beta chain) was recorded many times. Its specificity is not known. The CDR3 spans 15 residues. Trimming shortened V by 4 bases and J by 0 bases, and 11 bases separated the two germline ends. Germline V gives CDR1 SGHRS, CDR2 YFSETQ. The data are from a study of identical twins. Study-level findings and limits: Insertion counts were lower in abundant cord blood beta clonotypes, a trend that memory repertoires did not show. Zero-insertion analyses might be partly confounded by invariant T cells like MAIT and iNKT.

With template switching, a universal primer site was added, and the cDNA carried unique molecular identifiers. Via MiXCR, TCRdb re-called the 5' RACE reads, giving one row per CDR3 protein. The sample has a few hundred thousand distinct CDR3 sequences, 8.5% to 9.5% seen once. The sample was also reused in another study, on yellow fever vaccine responses in identical twins.

The chain employs TRBV5-1 and TRBJ1-5; D might be TRBD1 (5 bases). The TCR sequence derives from a woman younger than 35 in good health. The material sequenced was CD8+ T cells sorted from blood. The CDR3: CASSPQGFSNQPQHF. The CDR3 DNA reads as TGCGCCAGCAGCCCTCAGGGTTTTAGCAATCAGCCCCAGCATTTT.